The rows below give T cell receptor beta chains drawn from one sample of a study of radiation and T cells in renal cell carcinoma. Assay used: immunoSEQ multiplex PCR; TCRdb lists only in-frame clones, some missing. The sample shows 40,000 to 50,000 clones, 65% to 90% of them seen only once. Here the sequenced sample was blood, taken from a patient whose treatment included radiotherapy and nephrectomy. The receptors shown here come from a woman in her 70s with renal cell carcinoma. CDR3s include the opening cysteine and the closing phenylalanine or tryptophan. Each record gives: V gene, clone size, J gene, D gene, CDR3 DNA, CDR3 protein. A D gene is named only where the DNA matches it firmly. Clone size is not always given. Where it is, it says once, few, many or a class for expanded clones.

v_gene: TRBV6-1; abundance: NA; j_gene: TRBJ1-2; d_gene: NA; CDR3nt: TGTGCCAGCAGTGAAGCGCAATGGGGTGATAGGGGCTACACCTTC; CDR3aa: CASSEAQWGDRGYTF
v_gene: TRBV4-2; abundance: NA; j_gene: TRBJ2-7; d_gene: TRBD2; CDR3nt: TGTGCCAGCAGCCAAGAACCTGGACTAGCGGCCTACGAGCAGTACTTC; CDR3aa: CASSQEPGLAAYEQYF
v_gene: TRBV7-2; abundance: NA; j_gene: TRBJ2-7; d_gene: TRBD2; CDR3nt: TGTGCCAGCAGCTCCGGCCAGCGGGACCCCTACGAGCAGTACTTC; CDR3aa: CASSSGQRDPYEQYF
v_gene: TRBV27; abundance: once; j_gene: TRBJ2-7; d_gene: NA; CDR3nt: TGTGCCAGCAGTTTATCGGGGAGCTCCTACGAGCAGTACTTC; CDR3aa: CASSLSGSSYEQYF
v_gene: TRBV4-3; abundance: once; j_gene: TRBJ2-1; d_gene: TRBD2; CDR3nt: TGCGCCAGCACCGCGGGAGGGCCTGGGGACAATGAGCAGTTCTTC; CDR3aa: CASTAGGPGDNEQFF
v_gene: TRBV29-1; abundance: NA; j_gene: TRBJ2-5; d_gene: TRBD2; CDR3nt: TGCAGCGTTGAAGGCCCCGTTGGGGAGGGCCTGGAGACCCAGTACTTC; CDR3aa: CSVEGPVGEGLETQYF
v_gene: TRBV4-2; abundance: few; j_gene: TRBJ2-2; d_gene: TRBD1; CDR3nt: TGTGCCAGCAGCCCCGGGACAGGGACCGGGGAGCTGTTTTTT; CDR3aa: CASSPGTGTGELFF
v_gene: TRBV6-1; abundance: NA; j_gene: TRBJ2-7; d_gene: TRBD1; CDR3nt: TGTGCCAGCAGTGAGGCCCAGGGACAGGGATACGAGCAGTACTTC; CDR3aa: CASSEAQGQGYEQYF
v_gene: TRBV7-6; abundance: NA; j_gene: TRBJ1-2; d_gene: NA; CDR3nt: TGTGCCAGCAGCTCCGACGGAACCTATGGCTACACCTTC; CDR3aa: CASSSDGTYGYTF
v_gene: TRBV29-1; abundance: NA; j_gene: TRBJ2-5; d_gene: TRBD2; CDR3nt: TGCAGCGTTGAAGTTGGCGGGGGAGAGACCCAGTACTTC; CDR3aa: CSVEVGGGETQYF
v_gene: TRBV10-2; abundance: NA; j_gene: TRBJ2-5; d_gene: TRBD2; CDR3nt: TGCGCCAGCAGTGAAGGTAGCGGGGTTCAAGAGACCCAGTACTTC; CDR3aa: CASSEGSGVQETQYF
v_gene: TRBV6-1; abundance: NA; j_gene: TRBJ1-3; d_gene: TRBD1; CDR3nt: TGTGCCAGCAGGGGACAGGGAAGCAACACCATATATTTT; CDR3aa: CASRGQGSNTIYF
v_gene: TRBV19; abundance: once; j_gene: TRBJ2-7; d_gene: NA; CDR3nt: TGTGCCAGTAGTATTCGCCGGGGAAGCGACGAGCAGTACTTC; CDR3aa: CASSIRRGSDEQYF
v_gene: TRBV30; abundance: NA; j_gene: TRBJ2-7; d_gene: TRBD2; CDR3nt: TGTGCCTGGAGTCGGGGGGGGCACGAGCAGTACTTC; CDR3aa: CAWSRGGHEQYF
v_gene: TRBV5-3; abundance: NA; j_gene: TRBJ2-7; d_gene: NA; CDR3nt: TGTGCCAGAACCCGACCGGGACCTTTTTACGAGCAGTACTTC; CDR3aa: CARTRPGPFYEQYF
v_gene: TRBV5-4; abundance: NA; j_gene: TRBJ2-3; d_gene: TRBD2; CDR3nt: TGTGCCAGCAGCTTGGTTGGGCTAGCGGGGGGACCATTCACAGATACGCAGTATTTT; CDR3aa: CASSLVGLAGGPFTDTQYF
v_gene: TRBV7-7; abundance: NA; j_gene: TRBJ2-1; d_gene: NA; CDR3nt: TGTGCCAGCAGCCAGCAGTTATACAATGAGCAGTTCTTC; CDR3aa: CASSQQLYNEQFF
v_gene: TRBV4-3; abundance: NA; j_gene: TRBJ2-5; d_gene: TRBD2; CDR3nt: TGCGCCAGCAGCCAAGATCGGCTAGCGGAAGAGACCCAGTACTTC; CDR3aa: CASSQDRLAEETQYF
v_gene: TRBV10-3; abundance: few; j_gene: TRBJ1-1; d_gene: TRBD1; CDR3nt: TGTGCCATCAGTGGACAGGGCAGCACTGAAGCTTTCTTT; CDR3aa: CAISGQGSTEAFF
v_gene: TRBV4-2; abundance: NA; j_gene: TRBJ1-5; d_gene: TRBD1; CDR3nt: TGTGCCAGCAGCCCAAGGACAGGCGAGGGTCAGCCCCAGCATTTT; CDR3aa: CASSPRTGEGQPQHF
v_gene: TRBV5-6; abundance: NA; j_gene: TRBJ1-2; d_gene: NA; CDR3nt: TGTGCCAGCAGGGGGTATTTGGCAGGGGAAATGGATGGCTACACCTTC; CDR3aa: CASRGYLAGEMDGYTF
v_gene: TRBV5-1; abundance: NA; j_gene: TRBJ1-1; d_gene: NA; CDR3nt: TGCGCCAGCAGAATGTCAGGGACTTGGTGGGCTTTCTTT; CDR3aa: CASRMSGTWWAFF
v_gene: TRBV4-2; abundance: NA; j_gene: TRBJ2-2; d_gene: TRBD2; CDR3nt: TGTGCCAGCAGCCAAGAGGGACTAGCGGCCAACACCGGGGAGCTGTTTTTT; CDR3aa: CASSQEGLAANTGELFF
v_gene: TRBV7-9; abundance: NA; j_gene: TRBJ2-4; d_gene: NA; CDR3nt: TGTGCCAGCAGCCGCCGAGGGGTTGGCATTCAGTACTTC; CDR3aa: CASSRRGVGIQYF
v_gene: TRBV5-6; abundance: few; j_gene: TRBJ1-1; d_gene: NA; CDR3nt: TGTGCCAGCAGCTTCGGCCGGGCCACTGAAGCTTTCTTT; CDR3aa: CASSFGRATEAFF
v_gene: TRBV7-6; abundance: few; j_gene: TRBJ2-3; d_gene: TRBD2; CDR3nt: TGTGCCAGCAGCCCGGGTGGGCTAGCGGAGGTGTCAGATACGCAGTATTTT; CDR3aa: CASSPGGLAEVSDTQYF
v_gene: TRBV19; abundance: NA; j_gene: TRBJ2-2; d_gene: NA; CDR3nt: TGTGCCAGTATTCCCGCCGGTGGGGGAGTAGGGACCGGGGAGCTGTTTTTT; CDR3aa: CASIPAGGGVGTGELFF
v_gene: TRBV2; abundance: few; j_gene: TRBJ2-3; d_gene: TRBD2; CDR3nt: TGTGCCAGCAGCATTCGGACTAGCGGGGGCACAGATACGCAGTATTTT; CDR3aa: CASSIRTSGGTDTQYF
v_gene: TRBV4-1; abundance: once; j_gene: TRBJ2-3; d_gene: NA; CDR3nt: TGCGCCAGCAGCCAATTGGGACTCGGAGATACGCAGTATTTT; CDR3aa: CASSQLGLGDTQYF
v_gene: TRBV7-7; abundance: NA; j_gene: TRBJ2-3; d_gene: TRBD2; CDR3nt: TGTGCCAGCAGCCCTGGGGGGGGAGATACGCAGTATTTT; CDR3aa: CASSPGGGDTQYF
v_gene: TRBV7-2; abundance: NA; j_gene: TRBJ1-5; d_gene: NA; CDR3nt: TGTGCCAGCAGCGTGGACTCGGGGGCGAGCAATCAGCCCCAGCATTTT; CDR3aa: CASSVDSGASNQPQHF
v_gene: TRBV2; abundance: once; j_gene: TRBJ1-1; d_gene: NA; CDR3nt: TGTGCCAGCAATGGGGACTGGTCGGGTTACACTGAAGCTTTCTTT; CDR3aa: CASNGDWSGYTEAFF
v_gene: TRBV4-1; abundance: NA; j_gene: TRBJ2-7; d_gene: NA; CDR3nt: TGCGCCAGCAGCCAAGGCGCTATAGGATCCTACGAGCAGTACTTC; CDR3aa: CASSQGAIGSYEQYF
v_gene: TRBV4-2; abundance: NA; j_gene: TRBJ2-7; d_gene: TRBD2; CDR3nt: TGTGCCAGCAGCCAAGACACCGGGACTAGTGGCTTCTACGAGCAGTACTTC; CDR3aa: CASSQDTGTSGFYEQYF
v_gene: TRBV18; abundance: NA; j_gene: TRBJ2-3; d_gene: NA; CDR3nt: TGTGCCAGCTCACCGAATACCATTTTCACAGATACGCAGTATTTT; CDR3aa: CASSPNTIFTDTQYF
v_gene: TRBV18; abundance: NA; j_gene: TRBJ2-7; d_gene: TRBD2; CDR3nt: TGTGCCAGCTCAACGCAGGCCGGACTAGCGGGATCCTACGAGCAGTACTTC; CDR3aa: CASSTQAGLAGSYEQYF
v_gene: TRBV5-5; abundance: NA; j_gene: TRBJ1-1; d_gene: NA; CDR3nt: TGTGCCAGCAGCTTTCTTGGCACTGAAGCTTTCTTT; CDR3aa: CASSFLGTEAFF
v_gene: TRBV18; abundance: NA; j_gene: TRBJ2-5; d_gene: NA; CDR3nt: TGTGCCAGCTCACCACCGATGGAAGAGACCCAGTACTTC; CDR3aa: CASSPPMEETQYF
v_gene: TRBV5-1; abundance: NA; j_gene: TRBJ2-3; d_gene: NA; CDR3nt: TGCGCCAGCAGCCTAGGGACGGTCACAGATACGCAGTATTTT; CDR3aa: CASSLGTVTDTQYF
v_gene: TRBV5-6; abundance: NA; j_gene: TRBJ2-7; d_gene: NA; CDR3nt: TGTGCCAGCAGCTCCTCGACTCGGCAGTACTTC; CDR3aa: CASSSSTRQYF
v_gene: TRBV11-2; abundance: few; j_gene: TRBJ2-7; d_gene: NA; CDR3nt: TGTGCCAGCAGCTCCTTTGTGGGGACATCAAACGAGCAGTACTTC; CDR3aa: CASSSFVGTSNEQYF
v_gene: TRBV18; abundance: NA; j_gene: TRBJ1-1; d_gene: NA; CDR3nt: TGTGCCAGCTCTTTTGACCTGAACACTGAAGCTTTCTTT; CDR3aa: CASSFDLNTEAFF
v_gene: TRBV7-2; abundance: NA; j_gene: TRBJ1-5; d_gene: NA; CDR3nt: TGTGCCAGCAGCTTAGTGGCTGAGTGGTCTCAGCCCCAGCATTTT; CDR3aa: CASSLVAEWSQPQHF
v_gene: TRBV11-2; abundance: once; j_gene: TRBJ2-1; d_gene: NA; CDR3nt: TGTGCCAGCAGCCATGTCTGGCAGAATGAGCAGTTCTTC; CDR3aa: CASSHVWQNEQFF
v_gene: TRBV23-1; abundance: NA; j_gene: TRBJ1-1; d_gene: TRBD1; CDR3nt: TGCGCCAGCCTTACCGGGACAGCGAAACTTCTGAACACTGAAGCTTTCTTT; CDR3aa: CASLTGTAKLLNTEAFF
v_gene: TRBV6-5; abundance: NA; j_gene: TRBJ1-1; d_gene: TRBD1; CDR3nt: TGTGCCAGCAGCCGGACAGGGGATTTAGACACTGAAGCTTTCTTT; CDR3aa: CASSRTGDLDTEAFF
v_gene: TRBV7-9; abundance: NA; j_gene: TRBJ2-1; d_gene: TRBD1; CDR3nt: TGTGCCAGCAGCCGACCAGGACAGGCCTACAATGAGCAGTTCTTC; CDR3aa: CASSRPGQAYNEQFF
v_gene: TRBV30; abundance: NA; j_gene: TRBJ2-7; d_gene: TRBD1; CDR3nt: TGTGCCTGGAGCTTCAGACCCGGGACAGACCTCACCTACGAGCAGTACTTC; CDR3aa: CAWSFRPGTDLTYEQYF
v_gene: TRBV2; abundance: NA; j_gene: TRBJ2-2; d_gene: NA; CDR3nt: TGTGCCAGCAGTGTACAGTTTAACGGGGAGCTGTTTTTT; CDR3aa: CASSVQFNGELFF
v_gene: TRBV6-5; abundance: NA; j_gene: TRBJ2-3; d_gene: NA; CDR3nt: TGTGCCAGCAGGGAGGGGGACCGCACAGATACGCAGTATTTT; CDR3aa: CASREGDRTDTQYF